The 2 T cell receptor beta chains below all came from one sample that was sequenced in a study of blood T cells in healthy people across ages. Next came a second PCR, run for roughly 7 to 12 cycles, which used a sample-barcoded 5' primer along with a J-beta primer mix. Via MiXCR, TCRdb re-called the 5' RACE reads, giving one row per CDR3 protein. Counted here are about 540,000 distinct CDR3 sequences, 24% occurring once; the ten biggest clones make up just over 8.5%. These data were also reused for a study on T cells of mothers and their children.

The specimen sequenced was blood. The receptors stem from a boy aged 5 to 17 in good health.

The V gene is TRBV20-1, the J gene TRBJ2-7; D call uncertain. This CDR3 has 12 amino acids. V was shortened by 2 bases and J by 2 bases, with 7 bases between the two germline ends. Looked up from germline, CDR1 is DFQATT and CDR2 is SNEGSKA (reference sequence). The DNA of the CDR3 is TGCAGTGCTAGAAAGGATACCTACGAGCAGTACTTC. Translated: CSARKDTYEQYF.

The chain couples TRBV5-5 to TRBJ2-1, with 7 positions matching TRBD2. The germline gives CDR1 SGHKS, CDR2 YYEKEE (reference sequence). The V gene end was trimmed by 0 bases and the J gene end by 4 bases; junction bases not matched to a gene: 4. The CDR3 covers 15 residues. CDR3 amino acids: CASSLELAEYNEQFF. CDR3 nucleotides: TGTGCCAGCAGCTTGGAGCTAGCGGAGTACAATGAGCAGTTCTTC.